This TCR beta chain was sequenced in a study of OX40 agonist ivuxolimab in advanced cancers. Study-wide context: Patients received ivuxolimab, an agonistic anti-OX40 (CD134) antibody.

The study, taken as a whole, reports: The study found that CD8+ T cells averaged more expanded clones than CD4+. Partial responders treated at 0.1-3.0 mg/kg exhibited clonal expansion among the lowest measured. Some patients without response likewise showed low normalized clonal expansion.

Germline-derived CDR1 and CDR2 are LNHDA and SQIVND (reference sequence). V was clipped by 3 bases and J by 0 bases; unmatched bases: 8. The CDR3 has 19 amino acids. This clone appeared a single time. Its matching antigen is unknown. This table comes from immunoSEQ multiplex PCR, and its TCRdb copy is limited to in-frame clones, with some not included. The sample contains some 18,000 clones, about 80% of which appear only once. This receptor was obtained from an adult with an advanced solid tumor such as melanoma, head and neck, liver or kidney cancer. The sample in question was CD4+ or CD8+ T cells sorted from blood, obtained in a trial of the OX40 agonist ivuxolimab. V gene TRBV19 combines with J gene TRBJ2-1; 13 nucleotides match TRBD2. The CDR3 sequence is CASSMEGTSGTSSYNEQFF. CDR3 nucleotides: TGTGCCAGTAGTATGGAGGGGACTAGCGGGACGAGCTCCTACAATGAGCAGTTCTTC.